Following are 3 T cell receptor beta chains from one sample sequenced in a study of identical twins. One entry per CDR3 protein results from TCRdb running MiXCR on the 5' RACE reads. Of roughly 710,000 distinct CDR3 sequences listed, approximately 6.1% are singletons. Sample: naive T cells sorted from blood. The receptor source for this set is a man aged 18 to 30 in good health.

This clonotype was seen many times. The rearrangement joins TRBV12-3 or TRBV12-4 to TRBJ2-5; D is possibly TRBD2 (6 bases). With 2 bases removed from V and 4 bases from J, the gap between germline ends came to 14 bases. This CDR3 spans 15 amino acids. DNA of the CDR3: TGTGCCAGCAGTTTATGGGAGGAAGAGGGAGAGACCCAGTACTTC. Protein: CASSLWEEEGETQYF.

The genes are TRBV5-1 and TRBJ1-5; D gene unclear. The V end was cut by 1 base, the J end by 5 bases, with 10 bases between. The germline V gene encodes CDR1 SGHRS and CDR2 YFSETQ. The CDR3 length is 14 residues. CDR3 DNA sequence: TGCGCCAGCAGCTTGAACGGGAGGGATCAGCCCCAGCATTTT. This gives the protein CASSLNGRDQPQHF. Drawing the rest from reference TRBV5-1 and TRBJ1-5, the complete variable domain is KAGVTQTPRYLIKTRGQQVTLSCSPISGHRSVSWYQQTPGQGLQFLFEYFSETQRNKGNFPGRFSGRQFSNSRSEMNVSTLELGDSALYLCASSLNGRDQPQHFGDGTRLSIL.

This rearrangement joins TRBV12-3 or TRBV12-4 to TRBJ2-5, with TRBD2 matching 11 bases. V shed 6 bases and J 0 bases; nucleotides not matched to a gene: 12. This CDR3 is 18 amino acids long. The CDR3 DNA reads TGTGCCAGCAGCCGAGGGACTAGCGGAGGAGGCTACCAAGAGACCCAGTACTTC. The encoded protein is CASSRGTSGGGYQETQYF.